Listed below are T cell receptor beta chains from one sample, sequenced in a study of neoadjuvant anti-PD-1 for oral cavity cancer. The table came from immunoSEQ multiplex PCR; TCRdb's copy has only in-frame clones and leaves some out. The repertoire consists of about 24,000 clones, with 20% to 30% occurring once and the leading ten covering 15% to 20%. The sample consisted of tumor tissue, taken after nivolumab (anti-PD-1) treatment. These receptors originate from a person between 35 and 79 years old with oral cavity squamous cell carcinoma. Both conserved end residues are part of each CDR3. The order of the fields is clone size, V gene, D gene, J gene, CDR3 length, CDR3 DNA, CDR3 protein. A D gene is named only where the DNA matches it firmly. A clone size is listed for some rows: how often the clone was seen (once, few, many), or a class if it is expanded.

abundance: .; v_gene: TRBV5-4; d_gene: TRBD1; j_gene: TRBJ1-1; len: 15; CDR3nt: TGTGCCAGCAGCGCCGGGACAGGGCGGAGAACTGAAGCTTTCTTT; CDR3aa: CASSAGTGRRTEAFF
abundance: few; v_gene: TRBV30; d_gene: .; j_gene: TRBJ1-5; len: 13; CDR3nt: TGTGCCTGGCTGACCATTAGCAATCAGCCCCAGCATTTT; CDR3aa: CAWLTISNQPQHF
abundance: many; v_gene: TRBV5-1; d_gene: TRBD2; j_gene: TRBJ2-1; len: 16; CDR3nt: TGCGCCAGCAGCCTACTAGCGGGGGCAAACTACAATGAGCAGTTCTTC; CDR3aa: CASSLLAGANYNEQFF
abundance: .; v_gene: TRBV7-9; d_gene: .; j_gene: TRBJ1-6; len: 15; CDR3nt: TGTGCCAGCAGCTTTGGGGACGGCTTCAATTCACCCCTCCACTTT; CDR3aa: CASSFGDGFNSPLHF
abundance: few; v_gene: TRBV6-5; d_gene: .; j_gene: TRBJ1-2; len: 14; CDR3nt: TGTGCCAGCAGTTGGTCGGGCAGATCCTATGGCTACACCTTC; CDR3aa: CASSWSGRSYGYTF
abundance: .; v_gene: TRBV7-3; d_gene: .; j_gene: TRBJ2-6; len: 16; CDR3nt: TGTGCCAGCAGCCTTCAATCATCCTCTGGGGCCAACGTCCTGACTTTC; CDR3aa: CASSLQSSSGANVLTF
abundance: .; v_gene: TRBV10-3; d_gene: TRBD1; j_gene: TRBJ2-7; len: 16; CDR3nt: TGTGCCATCACCGAAGGTCCCGGGACAGGGGCCTACGAGCAGTACTTC; CDR3aa: CAITEGPGTGAYEQYF
abundance: .; v_gene: TRBV30; d_gene: TRBD1; j_gene: TRBJ2-6; len: 18; CDR3nt: TGTGCCTGGAGTTTGTTGGGACAGGGGGCGCCTGGGGCCAACGTCCTGACTTTC; CDR3aa: CAWSLLGQGAPGANVLTF
abundance: few; v_gene: TRBV5-1; d_gene: TRBD2; j_gene: TRBJ2-3; len: 16; CDR3nt: TGCGCCAGCAGCTTGTGGCTAGCGGCTAGCACAGATACGCAGTATTTT; CDR3aa: CASSLWLAASTDTQYF
abundance: .; v_gene: TRBV5-4; d_gene: TRBD1; j_gene: TRBJ1-3; len: 13; CDR3nt: TGTGCCAGCAGACGGACAGGGGGAAACACCATATATTTT; CDR3aa: CASRRTGGNTIYF
abundance: medium-sized; v_gene: TRBV11-3; d_gene: .; j_gene: TRBJ2-3; len: 12; CDR3nt: TGTGCCAGCAGCTTAGTGGCCGATACGCAGTATTTT; CDR3aa: CASSLVADTQYF
abundance: .; v_gene: TRBV4-2; d_gene: .; j_gene: TRBJ2-6; len: 17; CDR3nt: TGTGCCAGCAGCCAAGATGGAACGGTCTCTGGGGCCAACGTCCTGACTTTC; CDR3aa: CASSQDGTVSGANVLTF
abundance: .; v_gene: TRBV23-1; d_gene: .; j_gene: TRBJ1-2; len: 13; CDR3nt: TGCGCCAGCAGTCAGAAGGGAGGTTTGGGCTACACCTTC; CDR3aa: CASSQKGGLGYTF
abundance: .; v_gene: TRBV19; d_gene: .; j_gene: TRBJ1-5; len: 14; CDR3nt: TGTGCCAGTAGTTTAGGCCAAAGAAATCAGCCCCAGCATTTT; CDR3aa: CASSLGQRNQPQHF
abundance: many; v_gene: TRBV9; d_gene: .; j_gene: TRBJ1-2; len: 12; CDR3nt: TGTGCCAGCAGCGCGGGCGGAATAGACAGAGACTTC; CDR3aa: CASSAGGIDRDF
abundance: .; v_gene: TRBV7-2; d_gene: .; j_gene: TRBJ2-7; len: 14; CDR3nt: TGTGCCAGCAGCTTCAGCGGCAGCTCCTACGAGCAGTACTTC; CDR3aa: CASSFSGSSYEQYF
abundance: few; v_gene: TRBV6-1; d_gene: .; j_gene: TRBJ2-1; len: 13; CDR3nt: TGTGCCAGCAGTGAACAGGGGTGGGATGAGCAGTTCTTC; CDR3aa: CASSEQGWDEQFF
abundance: .; v_gene: TRBV18; d_gene: .; j_gene: TRBJ1-5; len: 13; CDR3nt: TGTGCCAGCTCACCAGGCGAAAATCAGCCCCAGCATTTT; CDR3aa: CASSPGENQPQHF
abundance: once; v_gene: TRBV30; d_gene: .; j_gene: TRBJ2-2; len: 15; CDR3nt: TGTGCCTGGAGTGGGGAGGGGGCCTGGGCCGGGGAGCTGTTTTTT; CDR3aa: CAWSGEGAWAGELFF
abundance: .; v_gene: TRBV2; d_gene: .; j_gene: TRBJ2-2; len: 14; CDR3nt: TGTGCCAGCAGTAGGACGGAGAACACCGGGGAGCTGTTTTTT; CDR3aa: CASSRTENTGELFF
abundance: .; v_gene: TRBV18; d_gene: .; j_gene: TRBJ1-2; len: 16; CDR3nt: TGTGCCAGCTCACCACCGGATTGGGGGACCACCTATGGCTACACCTTC; CDR3aa: CASSPPDWGTTYGYTF
abundance: few; v_gene: TRBV5-1; d_gene: .; j_gene: TRBJ1-4; len: 14; CDR3nt: TGCGCCAGCAGCTTAGGACAGCTAAATGAAAAACTGTTTTTT; CDR3aa: CASSLGQLNEKLFF